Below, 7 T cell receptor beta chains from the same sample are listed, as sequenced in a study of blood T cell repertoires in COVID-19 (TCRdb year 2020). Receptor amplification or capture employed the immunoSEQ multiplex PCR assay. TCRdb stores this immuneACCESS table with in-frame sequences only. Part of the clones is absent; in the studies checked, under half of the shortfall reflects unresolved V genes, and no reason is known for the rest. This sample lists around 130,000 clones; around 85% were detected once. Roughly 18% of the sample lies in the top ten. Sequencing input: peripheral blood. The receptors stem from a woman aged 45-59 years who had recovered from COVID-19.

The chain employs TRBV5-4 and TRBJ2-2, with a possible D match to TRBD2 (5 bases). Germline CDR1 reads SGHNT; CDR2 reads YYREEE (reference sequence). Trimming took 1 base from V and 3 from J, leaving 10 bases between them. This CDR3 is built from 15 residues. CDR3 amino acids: CASSLFSGYTGELFF. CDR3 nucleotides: TGTGCCAGCAGCTTGTTCAGCGGATACACCGGGGAGCTGTTTTTT.

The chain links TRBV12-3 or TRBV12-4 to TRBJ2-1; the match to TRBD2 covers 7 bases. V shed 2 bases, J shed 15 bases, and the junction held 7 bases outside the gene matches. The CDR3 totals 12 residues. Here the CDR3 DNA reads TGTGCCAGCAGTTTACAGGCGGGAGCATGGTTCTTC. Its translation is CASSLQAGAWFF.

CDR3 bases: TGTGCCAGCAGCTTCAGGTTAGGTACTTCCTACGAGCAGTACTTC. Translating it yields CASSFRLGTSYEQYF. The chain uses TRBV9 and TRBJ2-7, with D uncertain. The CDR3 loop spans 15 amino acids. Trimming pared 4 bases from V and 1 base from J, leaving 15 bases between. Germline V gene sequence: CDR1 SGDLS, CDR2 YYNGEE.

CDR3 coding DNA: TGTGCCAGCAGCCCCTCTACAGGGGGCCGTGGGGCTTTCTTT. This codes for CASSPSTGGRGAFF. The genes are TRBV7-2 and TRBJ1-1, with 9 bases aligning to TRBD1. The J segment lost 11 bases and the V segment lost 5 bases, leaving 12 bases of the junction unmatched. Germline V gives CDR1 SGHTA, CDR2 FQGNSA. This CDR3 spans 14 amino acids.

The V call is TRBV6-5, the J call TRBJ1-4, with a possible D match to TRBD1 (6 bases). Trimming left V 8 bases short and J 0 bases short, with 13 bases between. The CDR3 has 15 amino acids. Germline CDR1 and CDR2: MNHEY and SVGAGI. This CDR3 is CASSGQPATNEKLFF. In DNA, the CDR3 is TGTGCCAGCTCCGGACAGCCGGCAACTAATGAAAAACTGTTTTTT.

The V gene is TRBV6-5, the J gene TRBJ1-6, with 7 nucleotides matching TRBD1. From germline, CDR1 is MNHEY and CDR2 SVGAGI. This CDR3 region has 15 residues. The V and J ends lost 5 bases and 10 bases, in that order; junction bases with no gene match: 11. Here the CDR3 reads CASSQRQGLYSPLHF. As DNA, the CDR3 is TGTGCCAGCAGTCAAAGACAGGGTTTATACTCACCCCTCCACTTT.

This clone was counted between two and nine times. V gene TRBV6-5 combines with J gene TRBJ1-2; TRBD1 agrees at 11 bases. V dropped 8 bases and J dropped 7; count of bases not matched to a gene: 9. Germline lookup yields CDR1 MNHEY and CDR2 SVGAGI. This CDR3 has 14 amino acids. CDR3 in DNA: TGTGCCAGCGGACCGGACAGGGGGCGCTTTGGCTACACCTTC. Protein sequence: CASGPDRGRFGYTF.